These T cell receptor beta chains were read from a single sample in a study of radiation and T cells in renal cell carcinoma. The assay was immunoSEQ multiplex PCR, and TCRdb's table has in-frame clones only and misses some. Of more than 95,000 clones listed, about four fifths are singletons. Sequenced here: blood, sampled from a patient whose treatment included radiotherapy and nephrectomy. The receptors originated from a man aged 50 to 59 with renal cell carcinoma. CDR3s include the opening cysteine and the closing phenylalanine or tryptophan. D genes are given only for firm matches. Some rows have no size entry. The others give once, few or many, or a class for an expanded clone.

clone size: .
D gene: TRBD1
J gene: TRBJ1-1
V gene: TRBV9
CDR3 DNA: TGTGCCAGCAGCCCTTCCGGGACAGGCGTGAACACTGAAGCTTTCTTT
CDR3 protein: CASSPSGTGVNTEAFF

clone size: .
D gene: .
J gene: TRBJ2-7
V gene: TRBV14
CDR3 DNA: TGTGCCAGCAGCCAAGATTCGACTAGGGGGTCCTACGAGCAGTACTTC
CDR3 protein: CASSQDSTRGSYEQYF

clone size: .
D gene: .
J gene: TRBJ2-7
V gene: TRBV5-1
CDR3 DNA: TGCGCCAGCAGCTTCCAGGGTCTCGAGCAGTACTTC
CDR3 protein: CASSFQGLEQYF

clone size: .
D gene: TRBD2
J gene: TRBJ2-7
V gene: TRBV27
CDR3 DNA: TGTGCCAGCAGTTTATATAGCGGGAGTCTCTACGAGCAGTACTTC
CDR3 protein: CASSLYSGSLYEQYF

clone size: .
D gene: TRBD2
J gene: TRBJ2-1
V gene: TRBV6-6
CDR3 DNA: TGTGCCAGCAGTGGACTAGCGGGAGGCTCCTACAATGAGCAGTTCTTC
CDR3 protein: CASSGLAGGSYNEQFF

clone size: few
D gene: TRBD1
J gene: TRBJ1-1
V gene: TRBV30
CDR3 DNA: TGTGCCTGGGGGAGGGGGCTGAACACTGAAGCTTTCTTT
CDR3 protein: CAWGRGLNTEAFF

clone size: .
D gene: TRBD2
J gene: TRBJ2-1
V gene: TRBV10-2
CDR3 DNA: TGCGCCAGCGGAACTTGGACTAGCGGGGTATATGAGCAGTTCTTC
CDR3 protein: CASGTWTSGVYEQFF

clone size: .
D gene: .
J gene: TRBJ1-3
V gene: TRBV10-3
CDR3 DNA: TGTGCCATCAGACCACCCTCTGGAAACACCATATATTTT
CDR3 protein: CAIRPPSGNTIYF

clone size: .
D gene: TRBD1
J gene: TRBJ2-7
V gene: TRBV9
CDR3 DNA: TGTGCCAGCAGCGTAGAGGACAGGGGGTTCTACGAGCAGTACTTC
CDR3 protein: CASSVEDRGFYEQYF

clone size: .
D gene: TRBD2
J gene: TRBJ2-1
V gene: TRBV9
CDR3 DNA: TGTGCCAGCAGCGGGACTAGCTCCTACAATGAGCAGTTCTTC
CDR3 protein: CASSGTSSYNEQFF

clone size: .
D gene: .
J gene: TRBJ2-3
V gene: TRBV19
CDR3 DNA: TGTGCCAGTAGTCCTTTGTCGGGCACAGATACGCAGTATTTT
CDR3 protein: CASSPLSGTDTQYF

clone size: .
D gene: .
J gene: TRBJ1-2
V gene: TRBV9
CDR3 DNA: TGTGCCAGCAGCGTAGGCGGCTCTAACTATGGCTACACCTTC
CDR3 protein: CASSVGGSNYGYTF

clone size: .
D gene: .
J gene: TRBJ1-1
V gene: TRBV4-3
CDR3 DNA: TGCGCCAGCAGCCAAATTCGGGTGGGCGCTGGGATCAGGACTGAAGCTTTCTTT
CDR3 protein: CASSQIRVGAGIRTEAFF

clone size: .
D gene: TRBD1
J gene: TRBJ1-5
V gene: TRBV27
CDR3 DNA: TGTGCCAGCAGTCCCGGGACAGGGGCTCGGGAGCCCCAGCATTTT
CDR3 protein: CASSPGTGAREPQHF

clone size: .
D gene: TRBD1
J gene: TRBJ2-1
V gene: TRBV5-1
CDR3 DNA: TGCGCCAGCACCACCGGGACAGGGCTCAATGAGCAGTTCTTC
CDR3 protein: CASTTGTGLNEQFF

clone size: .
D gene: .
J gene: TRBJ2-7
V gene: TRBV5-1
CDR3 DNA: TGCGCCAGCAGGGAAAGCACTACTCGCTCCTACGAGCAGTACTTC
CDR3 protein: CASRESTTRSYEQYF

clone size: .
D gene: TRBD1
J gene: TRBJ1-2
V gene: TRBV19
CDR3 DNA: TGTGCCAGTAGTAACTGGGACAGGGTGGACTATGGCTACACCTTC
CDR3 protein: CASSNWDRVDYGYTF

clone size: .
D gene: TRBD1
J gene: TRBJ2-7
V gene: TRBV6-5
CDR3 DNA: TGTGCCAGCAGGATGGGACAGGGGAACTACGAGCAGTACTTC
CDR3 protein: CASRMGQGNYEQYF

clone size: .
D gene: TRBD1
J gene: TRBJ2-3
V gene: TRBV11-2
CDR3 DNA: TGTGCCAGCAGCTTACTACAGGGGGATACGCAGTATTTT
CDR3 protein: CASSLLQGDTQYF

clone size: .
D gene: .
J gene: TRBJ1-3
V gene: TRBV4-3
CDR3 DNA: TGCGCCAGCAGCCAAGATCTCCGGATCTTCTCTGGAAACACCATATATTTT
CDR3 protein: CASSQDLRIFSGNTIYF

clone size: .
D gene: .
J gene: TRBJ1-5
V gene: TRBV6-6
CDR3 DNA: TGTGCCAGCAGCCCACTTGGGGGGGCGGGGCAGCCCCAGCATTTT
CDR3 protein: CASSPLGGAGQPQHF

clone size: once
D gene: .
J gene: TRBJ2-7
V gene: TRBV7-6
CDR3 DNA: TGTGCCAGCAGCCCACAGGGGGGGAGCTCCTACGAGCAGTACTTC
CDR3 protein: CASSPQGGSSYEQYF

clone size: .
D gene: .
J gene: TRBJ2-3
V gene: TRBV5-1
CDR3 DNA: TGCGCCAGCAGCTTGAACTCCCCTGACACAGATACGCAGTATTTT
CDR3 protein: CASSLNSPDTDTQYF

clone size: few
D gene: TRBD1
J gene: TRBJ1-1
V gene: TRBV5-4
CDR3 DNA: TGTGCCAGCAGCCAGGGACAGACCGATGAAGCTTTCTTT
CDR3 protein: CASSQGQTDEAFF

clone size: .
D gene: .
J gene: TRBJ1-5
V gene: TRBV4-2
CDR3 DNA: TGTGCCAGCAGCCAAGAGGGTTTAGTAGGGGATCAGCCCCAGCATTTT
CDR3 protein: CASSQEGLVGDQPQHF

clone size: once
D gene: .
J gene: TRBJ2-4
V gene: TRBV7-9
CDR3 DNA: TGTGCCAGCAGGCATGGTGGGGGGAGAAACATTCAGTACTTC
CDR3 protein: CASRHGGGRNIQYF

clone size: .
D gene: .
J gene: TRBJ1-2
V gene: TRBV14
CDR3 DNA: TGTGCCAGCAGCCAAAATCAGAACTATGGCTACACCTTC
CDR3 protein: CASSQNQNYGYTF

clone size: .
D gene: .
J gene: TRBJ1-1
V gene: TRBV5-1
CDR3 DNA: TGCGCCAGCAGCCTCTGGGGGATGAACACTGAAGCTTTCTTT
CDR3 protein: CASSLWGMNTEAFF

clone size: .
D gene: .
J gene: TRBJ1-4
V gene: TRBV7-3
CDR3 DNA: TGTGCCAGCAGCCCCACGGGGGCAAGGGGTGAAAAACTGTTTTTT
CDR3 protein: CASSPTGARGEKLFF

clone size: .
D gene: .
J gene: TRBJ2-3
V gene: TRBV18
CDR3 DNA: TGTGCCAGCTCACCGGCCCAACCCACAGATACGCAGTATTTT
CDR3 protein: CASSPAQPTDTQYF

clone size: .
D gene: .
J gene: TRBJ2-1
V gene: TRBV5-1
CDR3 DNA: TGCGCCAGCAGCTTCCTCGCCGACCACAATGAGCAGTTCTTC
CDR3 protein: CASSFLADHNEQFF

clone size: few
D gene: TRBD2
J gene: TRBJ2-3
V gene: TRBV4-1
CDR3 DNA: TGCGCCAGCAGCCGGGCCCCGGGACTAGCGGACCCCCGTTGGGATACGCAGTATTTT
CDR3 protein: CASSRAPGLADPRWDTQYF

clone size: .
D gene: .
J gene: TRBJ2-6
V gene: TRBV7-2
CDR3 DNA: TGTGCCAGCAGCCCTCAGGTTAGTGGGGCCAACGTCCTGACTTTC
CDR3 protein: CASSPQVSGANVLTF

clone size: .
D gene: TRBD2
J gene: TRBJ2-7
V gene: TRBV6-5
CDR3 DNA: TGTGCCAGCAGTTACTCGGGAGGGTTAGGCTACGAGCAGTACTTC
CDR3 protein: CASSYSGGLGYEQYF

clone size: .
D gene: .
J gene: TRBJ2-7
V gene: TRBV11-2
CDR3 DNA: TGTGCCAGCAGCTTAGGAGGACCTTCCTACGAGCAGTACTTC
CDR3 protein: CASSLGGPSYEQYF

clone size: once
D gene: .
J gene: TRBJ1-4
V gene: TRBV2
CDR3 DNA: TGTGCCAGCAGTGATGCGGGGCGGGCTAATGAAAAACTGTTTTTT
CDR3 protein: CASSDAGRANEKLFF

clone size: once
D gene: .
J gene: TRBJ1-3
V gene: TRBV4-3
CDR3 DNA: TGCGCCAGCAGCCAAGGGGTTTTGGGGGGGAGTTCGGGAAACACCATATATTTT
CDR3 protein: CASSQGVLGGSSGNTIYF

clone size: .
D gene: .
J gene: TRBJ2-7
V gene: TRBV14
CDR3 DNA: TGTGCCAGCAGCCAAGGAGAGGGCTACGAGCAGTACTTC
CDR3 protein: CASSQGEGYEQYF

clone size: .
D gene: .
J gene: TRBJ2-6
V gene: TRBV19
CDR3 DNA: TGTGCCAGTATCCCTCGTGTGTCTGGGGCCAACGTCCTGACTTTC
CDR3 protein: CASIPRVSGANVLTF

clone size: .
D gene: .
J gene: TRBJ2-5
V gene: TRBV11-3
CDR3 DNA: TGTGCCAGCAGCTTAGGACCCGGGGTTCAACAAGAGACCCAGTACTTC
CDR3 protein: CASSLGPGVQQETQYF